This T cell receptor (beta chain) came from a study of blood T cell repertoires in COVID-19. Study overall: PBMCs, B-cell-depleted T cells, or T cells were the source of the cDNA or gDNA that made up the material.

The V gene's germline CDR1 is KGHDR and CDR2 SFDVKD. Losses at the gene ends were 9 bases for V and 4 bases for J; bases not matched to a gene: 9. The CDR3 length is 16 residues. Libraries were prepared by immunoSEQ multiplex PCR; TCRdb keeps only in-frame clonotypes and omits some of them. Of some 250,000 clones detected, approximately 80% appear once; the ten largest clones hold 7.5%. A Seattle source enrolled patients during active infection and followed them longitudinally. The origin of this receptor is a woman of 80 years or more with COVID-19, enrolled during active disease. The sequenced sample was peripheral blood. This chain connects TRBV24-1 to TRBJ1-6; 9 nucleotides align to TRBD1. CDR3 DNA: TGTGCCACCTTAACACGGGACAGGGTTTATAATTCACCCCTCCACTTT. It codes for CATLTRDRVYNSPLHF.